Sequencing of this T cell receptor (beta chain) was carried out in a study of blood T cells in healthy people across ages. Regarding the study as a whole: Estimates of total diversity, which came from one million sequenced T cells, were considered to be underestimates.

A second PCR, run for about 6 to 12 cycles, used a sample-barcoded 5' primer plus a J-beta primer mix. TCRdb used MiXCR to reprocess the 5' RACE reads, holding one entry per CDR3 protein. The sample lists fewer than 750,000 distinct CDR3 sequences; 52% were seen once. Extraction of total RNA produced a minimum of 5.5 micrograms from each sample. The CDR3 contains 12 residues. CDR1 is MNHNS, CDR2 SASEGT, per germline. The V and J ends lost 8 bases and 1 base respectively, with 8 bases between them. This clonotype was picked up a small number of times. The antigen remains unidentified. Material for sequencing was blood. This chain connects TRBV6-1 to TRBJ1-1; no firm D call. This clonotype was obtained from a woman of 80 years or more in good health. CDR3 sequence reads: CASVLRNTEAFF. DNA of the CDR3: TGTGCCAGCGTCTTAAGGAACACTGAAGCTTTCTTT.